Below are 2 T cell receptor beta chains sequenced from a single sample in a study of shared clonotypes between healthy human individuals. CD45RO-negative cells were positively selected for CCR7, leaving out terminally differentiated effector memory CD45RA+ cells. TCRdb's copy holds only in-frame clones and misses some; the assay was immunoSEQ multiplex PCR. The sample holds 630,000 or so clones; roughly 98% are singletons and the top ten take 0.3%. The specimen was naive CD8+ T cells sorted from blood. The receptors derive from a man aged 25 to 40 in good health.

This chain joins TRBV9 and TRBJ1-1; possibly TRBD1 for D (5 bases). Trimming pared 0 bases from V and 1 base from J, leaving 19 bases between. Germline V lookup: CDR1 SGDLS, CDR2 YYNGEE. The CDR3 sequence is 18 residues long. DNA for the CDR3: TGTGCCAGCAGCGTAGGTTATGGGGCACGTCAGGGGAACACTGAAGCTTTCTTT. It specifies CASSVGYGARQGNTEAFF. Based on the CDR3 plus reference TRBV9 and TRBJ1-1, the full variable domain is DSGVTQTPKHLITATGQRVTLRCSPRSGDLSVYWYQQSLDQGLQFLIQYYNGEERAKGNILERFSAQQFPDLHSELNLSSLELGDSALYFCASSVGYGARQGNTEAFFGQGTRLTVV.

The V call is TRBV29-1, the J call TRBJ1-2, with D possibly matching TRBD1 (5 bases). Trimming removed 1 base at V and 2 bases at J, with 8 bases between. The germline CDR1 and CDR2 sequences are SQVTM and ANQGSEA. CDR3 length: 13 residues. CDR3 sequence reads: CSVEASGNYGYTF. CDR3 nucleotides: TGCAGCGTTGAAGCATCAGGGAACTATGGCTACACCTTC.